This TCR beta chain is from a study of beta chain features in type 1 diabetes (dated by TCRdb to the late 2010s). In the study overall: No differences in mean age, gender distribution, total cell number or subset yield were found between patients and healthy donors. Naive and central memory subsets were obtained from all 28 donors, but regulatory and stem cell-like memory subsets were isolated from only 8 patients and 8 healthy donors. In the study, TCRB repertoires of sorted circulating CD4+ T cell subsets from recently diagnosed type 1 diabetes patients were compared with those of matched healthy donors. A total of about 100,000,000 sorted cells were examined across all samples, and RNA yield correlated strongly with the number of cells per subset. Results and caveats for the whole study, not just this receptor: In all four CD4+ subsets, TCRB CDR3 length was moderately but significantly shorter in type 1 diabetes patients. Patients with type 1 diabetes made fewer insertions and deleted more nucleotides at VDJ recombination sites, implying thymic rearrangement abnormalities. PCR might favor shorter templates, but patient and control samples were amplified and corrected together, so any skew would affect both groups equally. HLA sub-analyses involved small numbers of individuals, so any influence of HLA type on TCRB rearrangement remained unresolved. Because cDNA rather than genomic DNA was sequenced, highly expressing activated cells could have been over-represented, although no difference in activation and CD3 levels was found between groups. The naive, central memory and regulatory TCRB repertoires appeared to resemble one another more closely among patients than among healthy donors.

Each donor gave one peripheral blood draw, roughly 110 mL on average, collected into heparinised tubes. Using a panel that included CD45RO, CCR7, CD25, CD127, CD95 and CD27, naive, central memory, regulatory and stem cell-like memory CD4+ T cells were sorted on a BD FACSAria II. Every sorted population had a purity above 95%. Right away, PBMCs were isolated by Lymphoprep density gradient centrifugation and were stained directly, with no culture step. Samples were stained and sorted in pairs, with one healthy donor and one patient per experiment, so that batch effects were minimized. The High Capacity cDNA Reverse Transcription Kit was used to reverse transcribe all of the isolated RNA, meaning that expressed TCRB transcripts were what got sequenced. Deep immunoSEQ sequencing was applied to naive, central memory and regulatory T cell samples, giving an average of around 3.8 million total reads per sample. After sorted cells were lysed in RLT buffer, RNA was extracted with DNase-treated RNeasy Micro or Mini kits, with the choice depending on cell number. To prevent cross-contamination, every cell subset was processed on its own, while patient and healthy donor samples were processed together. The immunoSEQ multiplex PCR was used to amplify TCRB sequences from cDNA, yielding 87-bp fragments that span the CDR3 region. Sequencing of the amplicons was done on the Illumina HiSeq platform. For the original study's pipeline: PCR bias was computationally corrected using synthetic template baselines, reads within Hamming distance 2 were collapsed, and singletons that could not be merged were discarded. By aligning reads against IMGT, V, D and J genes, CDR3 length, and insertions or deletions at six rearrangement sites were assigned. Within each subset, clonotype counts were normalized to the number of sorted cells before true diversity and Gini coefficients were calculated with the tcR R package. The overlap coefficient, calculated on TCRB nucleotide sequences, was used to quantify repertoire sharing. In its TCRdb copy, this immuneACCESS table keeps in-frame sequences only and misses some clones. Where compared with another copy, unresolved V genes explain less than half of these, and the others have no known cause. V and J calls and clone size come straight from that table; D and trimming were deduced from the DNA. The sample table holds about 150,000 clones, of which 7% to 10% were seen once. The ten largest clonotypes hold approximately 0.68% of the sample.

From a lookup of the germline V gene, CDR1 and CDR2 are SGHDT and YYEEEE. Its CDR3 holds 13 amino acids, cysteine through phenylalanine. The sequence is cut down to CDR3 DNA, 39 bases in frame from base 1. V is pared back by 1 base and J by 1 base, with 5 bases lying between the germline termini. A word on this clone: Its antigen remains undetermined. Base-call qualities are not available, and no considerably larger clone is one nucleotide away.

The receptor was derived from a young man in good health. The chain was built from TRBV5-6 and TRBJ2-5; there is no confident call for the D gene. Sequencing was carried out using central memory CD4+ T cells from blood. CDR3 loop: CASSLFGQETQYF. The DNA is as follows: TGTGCCAGCAGCTTGTTCGGCCAAGAGACCCAGTACTTC.